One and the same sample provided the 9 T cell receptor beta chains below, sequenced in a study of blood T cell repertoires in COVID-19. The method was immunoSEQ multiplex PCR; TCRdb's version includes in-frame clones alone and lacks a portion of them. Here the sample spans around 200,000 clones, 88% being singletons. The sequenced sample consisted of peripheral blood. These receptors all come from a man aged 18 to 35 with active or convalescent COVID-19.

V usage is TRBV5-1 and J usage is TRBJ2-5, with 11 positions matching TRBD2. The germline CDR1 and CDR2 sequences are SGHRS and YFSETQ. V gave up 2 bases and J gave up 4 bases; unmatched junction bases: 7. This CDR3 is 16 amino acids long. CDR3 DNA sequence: TGCGCCAGCAGCTTAAGCCCGACTAGCGGGATAGAGACCCAGTACTTC. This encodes CASSLSPTSGIETQYF.

The CDR3 region is CAWDGLMGEKLFF. As DNA, the CDR3 is TGTGCCTGGGACGGACTAATGGGGGAAAAACTGTTTTTT. The chain has TRBV30 and TRBJ1-4; D remains ambiguous. V lost 5 bases and J lost 8, with 15 bases in between. The CDR3 runs 13 residues. The V gene's germline CDR1 is GTSNPN and CDR2 SVGIG (reference sequence).

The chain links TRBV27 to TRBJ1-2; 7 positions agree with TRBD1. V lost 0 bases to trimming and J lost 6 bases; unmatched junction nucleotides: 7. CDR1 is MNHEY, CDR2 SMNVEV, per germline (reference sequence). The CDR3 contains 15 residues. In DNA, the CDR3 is TGTGCCAGCAGTTTATCGATTGACAGGGAGAATGGCTACACCTTC. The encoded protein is CASSLSIDRENGYTF.

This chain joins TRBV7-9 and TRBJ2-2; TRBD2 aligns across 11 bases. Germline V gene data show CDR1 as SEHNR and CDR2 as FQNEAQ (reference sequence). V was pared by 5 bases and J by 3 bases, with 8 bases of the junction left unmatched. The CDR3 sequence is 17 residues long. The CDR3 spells CASSRRLAGGYTGELFF. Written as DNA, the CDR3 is TGTGCCAGCAGCCGTCGGCTAGCGGGGGGATACACCGGGGAGCTGTTTTTT.

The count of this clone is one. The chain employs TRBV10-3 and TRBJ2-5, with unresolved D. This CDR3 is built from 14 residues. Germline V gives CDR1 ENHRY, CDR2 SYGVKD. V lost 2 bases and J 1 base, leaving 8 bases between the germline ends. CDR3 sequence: CAISEPSFQETQYF. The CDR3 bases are TGTGCCATCAGTGAGCCCTCGTTCCAAGAGACCCAGTACTTC.

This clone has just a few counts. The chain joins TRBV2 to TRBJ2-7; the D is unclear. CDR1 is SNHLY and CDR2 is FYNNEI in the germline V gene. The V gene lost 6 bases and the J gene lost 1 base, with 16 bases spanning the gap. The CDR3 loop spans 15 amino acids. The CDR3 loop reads CASSRLQVGSYEQYF. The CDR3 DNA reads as TGTGCCAGCAGCCGACTCCAAGTTGGGTCCTACGAGCAGTACTTC.

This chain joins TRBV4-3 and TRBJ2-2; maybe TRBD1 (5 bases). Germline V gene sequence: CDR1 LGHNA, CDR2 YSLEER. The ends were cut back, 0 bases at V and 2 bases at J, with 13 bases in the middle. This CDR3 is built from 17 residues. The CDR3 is CASSQEYVGDNTGELFF. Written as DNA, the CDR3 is TGCGCCAGCAGCCAAGAATATGTAGGGGATAACACCGGGGAGCTGTTTTTT.

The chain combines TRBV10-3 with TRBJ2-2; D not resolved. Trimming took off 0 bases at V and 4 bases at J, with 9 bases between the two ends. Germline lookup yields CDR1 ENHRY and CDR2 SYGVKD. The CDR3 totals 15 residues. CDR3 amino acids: CAISESVRSTGELFF. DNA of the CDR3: TGTGCCATCAGTGAGTCGGTGAGGTCCACCGGGGAGCTGTTTTTT.

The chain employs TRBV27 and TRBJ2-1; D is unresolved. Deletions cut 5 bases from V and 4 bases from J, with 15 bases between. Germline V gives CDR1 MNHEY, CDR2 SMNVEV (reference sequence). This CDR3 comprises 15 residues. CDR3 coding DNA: TGTGCCAGCAGTCCTCGTGGCGGAAGATACAATGAGCAGTTCTTC. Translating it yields CASSPRGGRYNEQFF.